This T cell receptor (beta chain) was captured by sequencing in a study of cytomegalovirus exposure and HLA in healthy donors. Findings of the study overall: From TCR beta sequences, most subjects' HLA-A and HLA-B alleles were reportedly predicted accurately. Later work associated 16,951 TCR beta sequences with HLA alleles at 0.05 false discovery rate. Earlier analysis looked at TCR beta V segments, and most were productive about 87% or about 30% of the time. Later analysis identified a missense DCLRE1C variant that was linked to TCR beta V- and J-gene trimming.

Use of 60 Vbeta and 13 Jbeta primers characterized the PCR. Only in-frame clones appear in the TCRdb table, and some are missing; sequencing was by immunoSEQ multiplex PCR. The repertoire holds around 170,000 clones, with more than 80% as singletons. The CDR3 contains 15 residues. Germline V gene lookup returns CDR1 SGHTA and CDR2 FQGNSA. The ends lost 4 bases at V and 3 bases at J; junction bases unmatched: 9. Turning to this clone: Its antigen is unidentified.

Sequencing was done on a sample of PBMCs. The chain joins TRBV7-2 to TRBJ2-7; 7 bases are a match to TRBD1. The sequence was obtained from a woman aged 45-65 years in good health and CMV-seropositive. The CDR3 nucleotides read TGTGCCAGCAGCTCCAGTGAGGGGGCAATCTACGAGCAGTACTTC. It is translated as CASSSSEGAIYEQYF.